The subject of this entry is one TCR beta chain. Its antigen is currently unknown. Sequence at one end of the junction differs from germline and may be a read error. This sample is drawn from a study of blood T cells in healthy people across ages. Study findings and constraints: Versus aged donors, long-lived donors had higher diversity and more naive CD4+ cells.

Germline V CDR1 and CDR2: SNHLY, FYNNEI. This CDR3 is built from 14 residues. Using a J-beta primer mix together with a sample-barcoded 5' primer, a second PCR was run for about 6 to 11 cycles. TCRdb ran MiXCR on the 5' RACE reads and lists one entry per CDR3 protein. Of just over 800,000 distinct CDR3 sequences in the sample, approximately 65% were seen once. For every donor, a draw yielded roughly 10 milliliters of peripheral blood. Every sample yielded at least 7 million isolated PBMCs. This TCR was recovered from a young man in good health. V usage is TRBV2 and J usage is TRBJ2-1; D gene uncertain. The sequenced sample consisted of blood. For the CDR3, the DNA is TGTGCCGGCAGTGAAGCCAGCTCCTACAATGAGCAGTTCTTC. Translating it yields CAGSEASSYNEQFF.